The entry that follows covers one TCR beta chain sequence. TCRdb keeps only in-frame clones here, not all; method: immunoSEQ multiplex PCR. Counted here are 2 million to 2.5 million clones, 90% to 95% occurring once; the ten biggest clones make up 0.35% to 0.45%. Germline CDR1 reads LGHNA; CDR2 reads YNFKEQ. This CDR3 spans 16 amino acids. The V end lost 0 bases, the J end lost 1 base, and 12 bases lay between the germline ends. This sample is drawn from a study of shared clonotypes between healthy human individuals. Input material: naive CD4+ T cells from PBMCs. Described subset: CD45RA+ positively selected. The chain joins TRBV4-2 to TRBJ1-1, with D possibly matching TRBD1 (5 bases). The receptor comes from a man in his late teens or twenties in good health. Some clones in this sample may be carry-over from other donors' samples. CDR3 nucleotides: TGTGCCAGCAGCCAAGAAGGTTGGGGGGGGAACACTGAAGCTTTCTTT. Protein product: CASSQEGWGGNTEAFF.